This T cell receptor beta chain comes out of a study of OX40 agonist ivuxolimab in advanced cancers. Whole-study results and caveats: Partial responders treated at 0.1-3.0 mg/kg exhibited clonal expansion among the lowest measured.

The V segment lost 3 bases and the J segment 4 bases; nucleotides outside the gene matches: 4. The CDR3 has 16 residues. The germline V gene has CDR1 SGHRS and CDR2 YFSETQ. Autoimmune disease history or systemic immunosuppression led to patient exclusion. Blood sampling took place at baseline, cycle 4 day 1, and cycle 7 day 1. Here immunoSEQ multiplex PCR was the method, and the copy in TCRdb shows in-frame clones only, minus some. The sample contains 89,000 or so clones, 85% to 90% of which appear only once. Remarks on this clone: Its antigen is unidentified.

The sequencing used CD4+ or CD8+ T cells sorted from blood, collected in a trial of the OX40 agonist ivuxolimab. The chain uses TRBV5-1 and TRBJ2-2; TRBD2 agrees at 12 bases. The origin of this receptor is an adult with an advanced solid tumor such as melanoma, head and neck, liver or kidney cancer. Here the CDR3 reads CASSSTSGRTTGELFF. CDR3 coding DNA: TGCGCCAGCAGCTCTACTAGCGGGAGGACCACCGGGGAGCTGTTTTTT.